The 8 T cell receptor beta chains below come from one sample, sequenced in a study of CXCR3-negative and CXCR3-positive naive CD8 T cells. Their antigens are not known. Notes on the study in general: Naive cells positive for CXCR3 carried more hydrophobic TRB CDR3s than CXCR3-negative ones.

The study made its TRB cDNA libraries by 5' RACE, adding UMI labels. TCRdb re-called the 5' RACE reads; one entry per CDR3 protein, DNA not given. The sample totals under 8,500 distinct CDR3 sequences. Sequences were obtained from naive CXCR3+ CD8+ T cells from blood. Indicated subset: CD45RO-CCR7+CD27+CD95- naive CD8+ T cells expressing CXCR3 (TNR3+). All receptors derive from a human donor in good health. Some clones in this sample may be carry-over from other donors' samples.

Considering frequency, this clonotype is medium-sized. The chain carries TRBV7-3 and TRBJ2-5; no DNA is available, so the TRBD2 call from TCRdb remains unchecked. Per germline, CDR1 SGHTA and CDR2 FQGTGA. This CDR3 is 16 amino acids long. The CDR3 spells CASSLIAGGPEETQYF.

By frequency, this clonotype registers medium-sized. This sequence joins TRBV28 and TRBJ2-7. The length of the CDR3 is 13 residues. The germline CDR1 and CDR2 sequences are MDHEN and SYDVKM. CDR3 protein: CASSHRGPYEQYF.

V is TRBV20-1 and J is TRBJ2-3; TCRdb reports TRBD2, a call that lacks DNA to check it against. The CDR3 has 14 amino acids. Germline loops: CDR1 DFQATT, CDR2 SNEGSKA (reference sequence). The CDR3 here is CSADASGPTDTQYF.

The CDR3 sequence: CASSESTGDTQYF. The rearrangement joins TRBV2 to TRBJ2-3; TCRdb's assignment of TRBD1 cannot be checked, as there is no DNA. The CDR3 spans 13 residues. Per germline, CDR1 SNHLY and CDR2 FYNNEI.

The V and J genes are TRBV29-1 and TRBJ2-3; as DNA is missing, the TRBD2 call by TCRdb cannot be tested. Per the germline V gene, CDR1 is SQVTM and CDR2 is ANQGSEA. The CDR3 runs 15 residues. CDR3 sequence reads: CSVVVAGGPTDTQYF.

This clonotype is medium-sized by frequency. V usage is TRBV20-1 and J usage is TRBJ2-7; TCRdb's D gene call, TRBD2, goes unchecked for lack of DNA. The CDR3 spans 11 residues. Germline loops: CDR1 DFQATT, CDR2 SNEGSKA (reference sequence). CDR3 sequence: CSARDEGEQYF.

This clonotype ranks as medium-sized in terms of frequency. The chain recombines TRBV6-5 with TRBJ1-2; lacking DNA, the TRBD1 call made by TCRdb goes unchecked. This CDR3 is 14 amino acids long. Germline CDR1 is MNHEY and CDR2 is SVGAGI. CDR3 in amino acids: CASGNRWSNYGYTF.

The CDR3 loop reads CASPTSGRDSEQFF. The chain combines TRBV7-9 with TRBJ2-1; the D gene TCRdb calls, TRBD2, cannot be checked with no DNA. Per the germline V gene, CDR1 is SEHNR and CDR2 is FQNEAQ (reference sequence). The CDR3 is made up of 14 amino acids.